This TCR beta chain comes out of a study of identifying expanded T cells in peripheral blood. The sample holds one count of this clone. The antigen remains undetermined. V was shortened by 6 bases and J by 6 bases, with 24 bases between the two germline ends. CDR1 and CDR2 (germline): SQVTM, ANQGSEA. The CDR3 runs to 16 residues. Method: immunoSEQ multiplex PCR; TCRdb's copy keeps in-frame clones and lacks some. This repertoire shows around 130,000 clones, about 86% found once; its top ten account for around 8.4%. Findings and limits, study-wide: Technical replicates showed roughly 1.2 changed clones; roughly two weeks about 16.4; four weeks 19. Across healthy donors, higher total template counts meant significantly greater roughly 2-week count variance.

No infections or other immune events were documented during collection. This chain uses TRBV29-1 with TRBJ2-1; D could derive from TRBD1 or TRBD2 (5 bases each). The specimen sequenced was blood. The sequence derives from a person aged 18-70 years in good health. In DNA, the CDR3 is TGCAGCGTGAAACGGGACGCGCGATTAGGCGTCAATGAGCAGTTCTTC. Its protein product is CSVKRDARLGVNEQFF.